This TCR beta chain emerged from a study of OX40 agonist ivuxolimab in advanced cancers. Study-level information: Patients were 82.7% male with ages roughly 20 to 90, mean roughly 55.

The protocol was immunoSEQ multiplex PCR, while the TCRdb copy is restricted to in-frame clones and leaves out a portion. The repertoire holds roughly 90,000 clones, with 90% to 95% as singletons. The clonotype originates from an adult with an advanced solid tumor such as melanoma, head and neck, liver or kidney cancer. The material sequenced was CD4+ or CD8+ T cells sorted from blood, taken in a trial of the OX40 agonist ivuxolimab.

CDR3 protein: CASSASGSDTDTQYF. CDR3 DNA sequence: TGTGCCAGCAGTGCTAGCGGGAGTGACACAGATACGCAGTATTTT. V gene TRBV6-5 combines with J gene TRBJ2-3, with 10 bases fitting TRBD2. CDR3 size: 15 residues. The germline V gene encodes CDR1 MNHEY and CDR2 SVGAGI. Germline trimming cut 5 bases from V and 2 bases from J; bases unmatched to any gene: 4.